These T cell receptor beta chains were read from a single sample in a study of chemoradiotherapy in HPV16-positive cancers. Some clones are missing from TCRdb's copy, which holds only in-frame ones; the method was immunoSEQ multiplex PCR. The data show 8,200 or so clones, with 70% to 90% seen just once and approximately 3.8% held by the top ten. The input for sequencing was tumor tissue, taken from a patient who underwent chemoradiotherapy. These receptors all come from a human donor with HPV-associated anogenital cancer. Each CDR3 is given without its conserved first and last residue.

v_gene	j_gene	CDR3aa
TRBV7-6	TRBJ2-5	ASSLGPIVETQY
TRBV29-1	TRBJ1-2	SVEKGQSYGYT
TRBV5-1	TRBJ2-3	ASSRSSYTDTQY
TRBV7-9	TRBJ2-3	ASSFRGSGPSTDTQY
TRBV4-1	TRBJ1-5	ASSPSTGKGYQPQH
TRBV5-5	TRBJ1-1	ASSARTGGDTEAF
TRBV5-1	TRBJ1-3	ASSAADRASGNTIY
TRBV10-3	TRBJ1-4	AISEKGQGATNEKLF
TRBV19	TRBJ1-5	ASNPPGFSRNQPQH
TRBV27	TRBJ1-2	ASSLTQGYGYT
TRBV4-1	TRBJ2-2	ASSLRSDPSNAGELF
TRBV12-5	TRBJ2-1	ASGSRGLADNEQF
TRBV5-1	TRBJ2-5	ASSEEWETQY
TRBV7-9	TRBJ1-4	ASSLGVGEKLF
TRBV6-1	TRBJ1-5	ASSERSNQPQH
TRBV6-1	TRBJ2-2	ASSAGNRGRGTGELF
TRBV4-1	TRBJ2-5	ASSQVSGGETQY
TRBV5-1	TRBJ2-7	ASSRDHNYEQY
TRBV5-4	TRBJ1-3	ASSFSGRAQGNTIY
TRBV7-9	TRBJ1-1	ASSPPGTRSYTEAF
TRBV5-4	TRBJ1-1	ASSNRGGPLSTEAF
TRBV6-6	TRBJ2-1	ASSSGGINEQF
TRBV18	TRBJ2-3	ASSPEEDRAQRDTQY
TRBV19	TRBJ2-2	ASSKPTTGELF
TRBV21-1	TRBJ1-2	ASSKEHPNYGYT
TRBV5-1	TRBJ2-3	ASSLSSGGNTDTQY
TRBV30	TRBJ2-2	AWRRLAGNTGELF
TRBV6-6	TRBJ1-2	ASSYSPGGDYGYT
TRBV7-9	TRBJ1-6	ASRPDSQGSPLH
TRBV14	TRBJ2-3	ASSQESFASGSLTDTQY
TRBV9	TRBJ1-5	ASSAREGSNQPQH
TRBV18	TRBJ2-1	ASSPRLAGANNEQF
TRBV11-2	TRBJ1-3	ASSLDLAASGNTIY
TRBV2	TRBJ2-7	ASSYSGEQY
TRBV5-1	TRBJ2-7	ASSLHDEQY
TRBV7-9	TRBJ1-1	ASSFNRDTEAF
TRBV5-1	TRBJ1-6	ASSLENGPLH
TRBV7-9	TRBJ1-2	ASSLESMGGYT
TRBV7-8	TRBJ2-2	ASSTGGGGDRGELF
TRBV6-6	TRBJ2-2	ASSRDGTNTGELF